The entry below gives a single T cell receptor beta chain sequence along with its context. The antigen is unknown. This sample stems from a study of CD8 T cells in Susac syndrome. The study, taken as a whole, reports: The study conceded that its TCR sequencing and HLA analysis involved relatively few individuals.

From germline, CDR1 is LGHDT and CDR2 YNNKEL (reference sequence). This CDR3 has 13 amino acids. The germline V and J ends were trimmed by 4 bases and 4 bases, with 8 bases remaining between them. When the RNA was reverse transcribed, random hexamers were used with an input of about 0.45 to 1 ug. Amplification of TCR beta CDR3 used immunoSEQ multiplex PCR across 54 Vbeta and 13 Jbeta. MiXCR was run by TCRdb on the immunoSEQ multiplex PCR reads, yielding one entry per CDR3 protein. The sample includes 150,000 to 200,000 distinct CDR3 sequences, approximately 93% seen only once; the top ten take about 0.086%.

The chain employs TRBV3-1 and TRBJ1-5; D gene ambiguous. Sequencing used CD4+ T cells from PBMCs. This receptor was obtained from a human donor with multiple sclerosis. CDR3 sequence (DNA): TGTGCCAGCAGCCTATCAGATAATCAGCCCCAGCATTTT. This sequence encodes CASSLSDNQPQHF.